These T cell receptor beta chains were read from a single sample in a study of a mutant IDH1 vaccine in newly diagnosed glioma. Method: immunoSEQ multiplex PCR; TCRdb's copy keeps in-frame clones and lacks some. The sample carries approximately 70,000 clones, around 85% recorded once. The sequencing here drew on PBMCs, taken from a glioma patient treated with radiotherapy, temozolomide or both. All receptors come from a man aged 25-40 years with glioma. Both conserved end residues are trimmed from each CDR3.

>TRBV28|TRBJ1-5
ASSPQKVQTGFNQPQH
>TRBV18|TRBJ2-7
ASSPPGASSYEQY
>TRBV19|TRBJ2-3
ASSPGLSGNADTQY
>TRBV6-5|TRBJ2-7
ASSYSLDRGGYEQY
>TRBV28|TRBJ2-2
ASSLKHRGELF
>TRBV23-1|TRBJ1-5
ASSPLSTWLNQPQH
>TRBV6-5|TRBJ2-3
ASSHGQGATDTQY
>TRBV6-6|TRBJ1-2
ASRRRARYGYT
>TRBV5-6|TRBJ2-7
ASSLVGGAGYEQY
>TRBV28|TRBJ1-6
ASLGTLFTNSPLH
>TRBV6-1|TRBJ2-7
ASRDRPPYEQY
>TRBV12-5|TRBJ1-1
ASGLGRNTEAF
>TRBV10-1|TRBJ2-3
ASSEDLTDTQY
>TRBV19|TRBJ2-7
ASRGQVEEQY
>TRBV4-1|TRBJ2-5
ASSQAHGGVQETQY
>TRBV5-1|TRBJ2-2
ASSLGQRSTLNTGELF
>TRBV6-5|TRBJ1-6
ASSYEGGSPLH
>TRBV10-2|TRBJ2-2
ASYEYANTGELF
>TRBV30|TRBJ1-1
AWSVEANTEAF
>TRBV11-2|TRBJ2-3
ASSPGQQGRTQY
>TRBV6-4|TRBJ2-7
ASSDRGPYEQY
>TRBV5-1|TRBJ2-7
ASSLASGGFYEQY
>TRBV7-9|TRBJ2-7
ASSSTGRTYEQY
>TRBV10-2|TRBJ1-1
ASSGLTKAEAF
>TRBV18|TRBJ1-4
ASSPIGRGEKLF
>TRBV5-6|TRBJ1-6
ASRSRDRSSYNSPLH
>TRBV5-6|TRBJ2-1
ASSLAGLGAYNEQF
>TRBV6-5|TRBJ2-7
ASSYDPQGTYEQY
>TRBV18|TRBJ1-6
ASSPSGDFYNSPLH
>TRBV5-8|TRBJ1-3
ASSYPHSSGNTIY
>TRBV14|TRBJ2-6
ASSQALPGSGANVLT
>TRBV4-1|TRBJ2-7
ASSQVAGDLYEQY
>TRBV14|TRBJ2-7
ASSLLDEQY
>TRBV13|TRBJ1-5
ASRRQGGNQPQH
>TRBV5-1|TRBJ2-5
ASTAGVGQETQY
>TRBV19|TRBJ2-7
ASSPRQGLGQY
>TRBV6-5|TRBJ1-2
ASSYLQDDYGYT
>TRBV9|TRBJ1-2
ASSAAGSHHGYT
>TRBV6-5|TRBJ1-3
ASSYLSNSGNTIY
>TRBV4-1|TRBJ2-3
ASSAVGLSSDTQY
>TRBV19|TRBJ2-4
ASSVGRLRQRVAKNIQY
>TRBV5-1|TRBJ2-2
ASSSPLRTQINTGELF
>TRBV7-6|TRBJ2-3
ASSLGGEADTQY
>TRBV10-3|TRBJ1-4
AMKTGTGATNEKLF
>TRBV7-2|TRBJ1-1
ASSDFTNTEAF
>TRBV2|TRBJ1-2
ASSAGAGPIFYGYT
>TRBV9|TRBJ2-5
ASSVGGPQETQY
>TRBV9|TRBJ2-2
ARRPGGPGAFRTGELF